The 13 T cell receptor beta chains reported below all come from one sample, sequenced in a study of CD8 T cells in ankylosing spondylitis. TCRdb independently ran MiXCR on the 5' RACE reads; one entry per CDR3 protein. The table has about 140,000 distinct CDR3 sequences, roughly 8% seen once; the top ten hold less than 7.5%. The sample was synovial fluid, either unsorted or a sorted T cell fraction (not recorded which). These receptors came from a male donor with ankylosing spondylitis.

This clonotype was detected only a few times. One end of the junction varies from germline; a read error may be responsible. V and J are TRBV5-1 and TRBJ2-1, with 11 positions matching TRBD2. The CDR3 is 15 residues long. Looked up from germline, CDR1 is SGHRS and CDR2 is YFSETQ. The CDR3 sequence: CASSNSGGAYNEQFF. The CDR3, as DNA: TGCGCCAGCAGTAATAGCGGGGGGGCCTATAATGAGCAGTTCTTC.

In its sample, this clonotype was seen many times. The chain joins TRBV19 to TRBJ1-2; D remains ambiguous. This CDR3 region has 16 residues. Germline lookup yields CDR1 LNHDA and CDR2 SQIVND (reference sequence). Trimming took off 5 bases at V and 0 bases at J, with 16 bases between the two ends. CDR3 region: CASSPFLAVTNYGYTF. CDR3 in DNA: TGTGCCAGTAGTCCGTTTCTTGCGGTGACTAACTATGGCTACACCTTC.

This clonotype was counted ten times or more. The V call is TRBV7-8, the J call TRBJ1-1, with a weak D call TRBD1 (5 bases). CDR3 length: 14 amino acids. From germline, CDR1 is SGHVS and CDR2 FQNEAQ. V gave up 7 bases and J gave up 3 bases, with 15 bases separating them. The DNA for the CDR3 is TGTGCCAGCACCCTTATATTGGGGGACACTGAAGCTTTCTTT. It translates to CASTLILGDTEAFF.

In this sample, this clonotype turned up a few times. This sequence joins TRBV5-1 and TRBJ2-7; 9 bases fit TRBD2. This CDR3 comprises 15 residues. Germline V gives CDR1 SGHRS, CDR2 YFSETQ. Germline trimming cut 0 bases from V and 2 bases from J; bases unmatched to any gene: 3. CDR3 in DNA: TGCGCCAGCAGCTTGGATCCTAGCGGGGCCTACGAGCAGTACTTC. As protein: CASSLDPSGAYEQYF.

This clonotype was recorded a few times. V usage is TRBV5-1 and J usage is TRBJ2-4; the match to TRBD2 covers 10 bases. CDR1 and CDR2 from the germline V gene are SGHRS and YFSETQ. V trimming: 1 base; J trimming: 5 bases; junction bases outside the gene matches: 0. This CDR3 is 14 amino acids long. CDR3 protein: CASSLSGGENIQYF. CDR3 sequence (DNA): TGCGCCAGCAGCTTGAGCGGGGGGGAAAACATTCAGTACTTC.

The chain links TRBV7-9 to TRBJ2-1; 10 bases map to TRBD2. Germline V lookup: CDR1 SEHNR, CDR2 FQNEAQ (reference sequence). V shed 1 base, J shed 0 bases, and the junction held 9 bases outside the gene matches. This CDR3 spans 19 amino acids. As DNA, the CDR3 is TGTGCCAGCAGCTTAGGGGCTAGCGGGGGCCTTAGCTCCTACAATGAGCAGTTCTTC. Its protein is CASSLGASGGLSSYNEQFF.

This clonotype has just a few counts. The chain joins TRBV20-1 to TRBJ2-7; 7 bases align to TRBD2. CDR1 DFQATT and CDR2 SNEGSKA come from the germline V gene (reference sequence). CDR3 length: 12 amino acids. The junction had 9 bases not matched to a gene; V was cut back by 6 bases and J by 7 bases. DNA of the CDR3: TGCAGTGCCCAGGGACTAAACCGGGAGCAGTACTTC. Its translation: CSAQGLNREQYF.

This clonotype was counted only a few times. This chain joins TRBV11-3 and TRBJ2-3; D may match TRBD1 or TRBD2 (5 bases each). This CDR3 spans 17 amino acids. Germline CDR1 SGHNT, CDR2 YENEEA. The V end lost 5 bases, the J end lost 0 bases, and 18 bases lay between the germline ends. The CDR3 region is CASSLARGGPSTDTQYF. CDR3 nucleotides: TGTGCCAGCAGCCTAGCCCGGGGCGGCCCTAGCACAGATACGCAGTATTTT.

J is TRBJ2-1 and V is TRBV20-1, with 12 bases that match TRBD2. Germline values: CDR1 DFQATT, CDR2 SNEGSKA (reference sequence). The CDR3 runs 16 residues. Trimming cost V 3 bases and J 5 bases; bases outside gene matches: 8. The CDR3 bases are TGCAGTGCTAGTCCCTGGACTAGCGGGACAAACAATGAGCAGTTCTTC. Its translation: CSASPWTSGTNNEQFF.

About this clonotype itself: An end of the junction differs from the germline gene, which may be a read error. The chain combines TRBV6-1 with TRBJ1-4; the D gene is possibly TRBD1 (6 bases). Germline CDR1 MNHNS, CDR2 SASEGT. The CDR3 loop spans 13 amino acids. The CDR3: CGVGGGGDEKLFF. DNA of the CDR3: TGCGGCGTCGGGGGCGGGGGAGATGAAAAACTGTTTTTT.

In its sample, this clonotype was seen many times. The V and J genes are TRBV12-3 or TRBV12-4 and TRBJ1-2; D is possibly TRBD1 (6 bases). The length of the CDR3 is 17 residues. Trimming removed 0 bases at V and 4 bases at J, with 18 bases between. This CDR3 is CASSLARGARNAYGYTF. The CDR3 nucleotides are TGTGCCAGCAGTTTAGCGCGGGGGGCGAGGAATGCCTATGGCTACACCTTC.

This clonotype is categorized as medium-sized (0.01 to 0.1%). The gene calls are TRBV5-1 and TRBJ2-1, with 7 positions matching TRBD1. The CDR3 loop spans 16 amino acids. V shed 4 bases and J 0 bases; nucleotides not matched to a gene: 7. Germline CDR1 is SGHRS and CDR2 is YFSETQ. The CDR3 protein is CASSLTGTASYNEQFF. The CDR3 region has the DNA TGCGCCAGCAGCCTCACCGGGACAGCCTCCTACAATGAGCAGTTCTTC.

The chain recombines TRBV12-3 or TRBV12-4 with TRBJ1-5; 8 bases agree with TRBD1. V lost 2 bases and J lost 6; bases outside the gene matches: 9. The CDR3 totals 16 residues. The DNA of the CDR3 is TGTGCCAGCAGTTTACCCGGACAGGGAGTAATTCAGCCCCAGCATTTT. Translating it yields CASSLPGQGVIQPQHF.